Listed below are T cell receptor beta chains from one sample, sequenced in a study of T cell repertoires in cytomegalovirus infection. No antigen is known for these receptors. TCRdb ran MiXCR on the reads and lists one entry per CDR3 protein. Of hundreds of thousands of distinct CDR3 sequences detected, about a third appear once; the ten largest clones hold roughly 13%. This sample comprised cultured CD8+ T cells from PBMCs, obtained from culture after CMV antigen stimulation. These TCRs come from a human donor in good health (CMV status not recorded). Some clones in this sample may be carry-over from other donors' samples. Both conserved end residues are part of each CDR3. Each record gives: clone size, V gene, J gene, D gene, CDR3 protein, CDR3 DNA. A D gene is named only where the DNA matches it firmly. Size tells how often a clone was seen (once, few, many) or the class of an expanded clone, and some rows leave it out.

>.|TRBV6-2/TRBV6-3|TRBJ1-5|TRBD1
CASSTGARQPQHF
TGTGCCAGCAGTACAGGGGCCCGTCAGCCCCAGCATTTT
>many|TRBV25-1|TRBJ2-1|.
CASSETGDEQFF
TGTGCCAGCAGTGAAACGGGGGATGAGCAGTTCTTC
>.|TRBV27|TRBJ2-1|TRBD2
CASSLSLAGTSVYNEQFF
TGTGCCAGCAGTTTATCACTAGCGGGGACGTCAGTCTACAATGAGCAGTTCTTC
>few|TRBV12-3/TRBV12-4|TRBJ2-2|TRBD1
CAIRTGGNGELFF
TGTGCCATCCGGACAGGGGGCAACGGGGAGCTGTTTTTT
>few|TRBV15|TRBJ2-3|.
CATSRFRTDTQYF
TGTGCCACCAGTCGATTTCGCACAGATACGCAGTATTTT
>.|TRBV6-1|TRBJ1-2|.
CASSEQDSYGYTF
TGTGCCAGCAGTGAACAGGACAGCTATGGCTACACCTTC
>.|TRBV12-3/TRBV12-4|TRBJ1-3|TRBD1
CASSSHRDSGNTIYF
TGTGCCAGCAGCTCCCATCGGGACAGTGGAAACACCATATATTTT
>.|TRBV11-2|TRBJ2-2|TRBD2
CASSLWTRMDTGELFF
TGTGCCAGCAGCCTCTGGACTAGAATGGACACCGGGGAGCTGTTTTTT
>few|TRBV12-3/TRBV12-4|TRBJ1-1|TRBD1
CASSFWSGTGVHFSNTEAFF
TGTGCCAGCAGTTTCTGGTCCGGGACAGGGGTACACTTTTCTAACACTGAAGCTTTCTTT
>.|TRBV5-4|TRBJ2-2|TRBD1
CASSLGNEVTGGNTGELFF
TGTGCCAGCAGCTTGGGCAACGAGGTTACAGGGGGCAACACCGGGGAGCTGTTTTTT
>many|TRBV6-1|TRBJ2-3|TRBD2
CASSEARMRGGTDTQYF
TGTGCCAGCAGTGAAGCGCGGATGCGGGGGGGTACAGATACGCAGTATTTT
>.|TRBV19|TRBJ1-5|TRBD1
CASDPGTGWIYRF
TGTGCCAGCGATCCTGGGACAGGGTGGATATACCGTTTT
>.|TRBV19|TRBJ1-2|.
CASRGRSVYGYTF
TGTGCCAGTAGAGGGAGGTCGGTCTATGGCTACACCTTC
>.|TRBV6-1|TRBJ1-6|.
CASSDNAQQPGPRWNFALHF
TGTGCCAGCAGTGACAACGCACAACAACCGGGACCGCGTTGGAATTTCGCCCTCCACTTT
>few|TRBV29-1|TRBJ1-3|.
CSVDGTASGNTIYF
TGCAGCGTTGACGGGACGGCTTCTGGAAACACCATATATTTT
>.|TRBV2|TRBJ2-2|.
CASSDRDVNTGELFF
TGTGCCAGCAGTGACCGTGACGTTAACACCGGGGAGCTGTTTTTT
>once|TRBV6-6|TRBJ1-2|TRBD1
CASRSGGFGGYTF
TGTGCCAGCAGGTCAGGGGGCTTCGGAGGCTACACCTTC
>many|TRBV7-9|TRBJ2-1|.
CASGTNEQFF
TGTGCCAGCGGTACAAATGAGCAGTTCTTC
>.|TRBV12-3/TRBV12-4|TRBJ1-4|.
CANRPSSEKLFF
TGTGCCAACAGGCCGTCTAGTGAAAAACTGTTTTTT
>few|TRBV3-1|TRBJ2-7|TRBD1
CASSQRTGYAYEQYF
TGTGCCAGCAGTCAAAGGACAGGCTACGCCTACGAGCAGTACTTC
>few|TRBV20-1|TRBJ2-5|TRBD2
CSARVGGFRGGQETQYF
TGCAGTGCTAGAGTGGGGGGGTTTCGCGGGGGGCAAGAGACCCAGTACTTC
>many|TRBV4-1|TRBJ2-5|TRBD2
CASSQGAETSGMNQETQYF
TGCGCCAGCAGCCAAGGGGCGGAGACTAGCGGGATGAATCAAGAGACCCAGTACTTC
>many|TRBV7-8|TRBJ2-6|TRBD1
CASSPRKRDRASGANVLTF
TGTGCCAGCAGCCCTAGGAAACGGGACAGGGCCTCTGGGGCCAACGTCCTGACTTTC
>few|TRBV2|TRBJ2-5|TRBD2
CASSEVGLAGETQYF
TGTGCCAGCAGTGAAGTGGGACTAGCGGGGGAGACCCAGTACTTC
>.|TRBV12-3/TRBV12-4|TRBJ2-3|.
CASSGGGDSTDTQYF
TGTGCCAGCAGTGGGGGCGGGGACAGCACAGATACGCAGTATTTT
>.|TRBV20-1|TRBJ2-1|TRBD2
CSAPPGLAGMEQFF
TGCAGTGCCCCTCCGGGACTAGCCGGGATGGAGCAGTTCTTC
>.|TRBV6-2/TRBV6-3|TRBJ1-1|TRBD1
CASSVRQGSTEAFF
TGTGCCAGCAGTGTCCGACAGGGATCCACTGAAGCTTTCTTT
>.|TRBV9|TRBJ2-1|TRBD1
CASSAGQGARDEQFF
TGTGCCAGCAGCGCGGGACAGGGGGCGAGGGATGAGCAGTTCTTC
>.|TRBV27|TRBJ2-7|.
CASSALDLYEQYF
TGTGCCAGCAGTGCATTGGATCTTTACGAGCAGTACTTC
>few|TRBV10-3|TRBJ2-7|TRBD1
CAISDRNRDRAGEQYF
TGTGCCATCAGTGACCGAAACCGGGACAGGGCGGGCGAGCAGTACTTC
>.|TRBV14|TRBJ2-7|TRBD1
CASSQGTGRHEQYF
TGTGCCAGCAGCCAAGGGACAGGGCGCCACGAGCAGTACTTC
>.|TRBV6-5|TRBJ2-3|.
CASSYISSTDTQYF
TGTGCCAGCAGTTACATCTCTAGCACAGATACGCAGTATTTT
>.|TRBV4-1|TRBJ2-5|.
CASSQWDRREETQYF
TGCGCCAGCAGCCAATGGGACCGGCGGGAAGAGACCCAGTACTTC
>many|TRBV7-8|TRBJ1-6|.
CASSLDGAPLSGSYNSPLHF
TGTGCCAGCAGCTTAGACGGGGCACCCCTATCCGGGTCCTATAATTCACCCCTCCACTTT
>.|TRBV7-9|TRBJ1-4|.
CASSLVQIEKLFF
TGTGCCAGCAGCTTAGTACAGATTGAAAAACTGTTTTTT
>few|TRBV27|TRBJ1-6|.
CASSYMSGNNNSPLHF
TGTGCCAGCAGTTACATGTCGGGGAACAATAATTCACCCCTCCACTTT
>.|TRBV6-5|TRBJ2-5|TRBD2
CASSYSRSASGGAGETQYF
TGTGCCAGCAGTTACTCGAGGTCCGCTAGCGGGGGGGCCGGAGAGACCCAGTACTTC
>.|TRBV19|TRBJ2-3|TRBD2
CASKEGGGSTDTQYF
TGTGCCAGTAAGGAGGGCGGGGGGAGCACAGATACGCAGTATTTT
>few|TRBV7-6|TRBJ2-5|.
CASSLIERGEELQETQYF
TGTGCCAGCAGCTTAATCGAACGCGGGGAAGAATTACAAGAGACCCAGTACTTC
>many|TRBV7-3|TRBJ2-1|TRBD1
CASSSTLPRQDRVDEQFF
TGTGCCAGCAGCTCCACCTTACCAAGGCAGGACAGGGTGGATGAGCAGTTCTTC
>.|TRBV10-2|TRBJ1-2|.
CASSETSNYGYTF
TGCGCCAGCAGTGAGACGTCGAACTATGGCTACACCTTC
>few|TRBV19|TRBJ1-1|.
CASSKGGPEAFF
TGTGCCAGTAGTAAGGGAGGCCCTGAAGCTTTCTTT
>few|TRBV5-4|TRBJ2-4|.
CASSLKREKGKNIQYF
TGTGCCAGCAGCTTGAAAAGGGAAAAGGGCAAAAACATTCAGTACTTC
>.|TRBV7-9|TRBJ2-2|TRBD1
CASTLSGGRANTGELFF
TGTGCCAGCACTCTCTCAGGGGGCCGGGCGAACACCGGGGAGCTGTTTTTT
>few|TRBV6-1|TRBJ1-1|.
CASSRGPGSFF
TGTGCCAGCAGCCGAGGGCCCGGATCTTTCTTT
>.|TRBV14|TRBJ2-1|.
CASSHTFEQFF
TGTGCCAGCAGCCATACATTCGAGCAGTTCTTC
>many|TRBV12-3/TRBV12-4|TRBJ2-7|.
CASSPGSAEQYF
TGTGCCAGCAGCCCCGGGTCAGCCGAGCAGTACTTC
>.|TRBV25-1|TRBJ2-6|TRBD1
CASVDRDGANVLTF
TGTGCCAGCGTCGACAGGGACGGGGCCAACGTCCTGACTTTC
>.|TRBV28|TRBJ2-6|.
CASSFAGGLIGANVLTF
TGTGCCAGCAGTTTTGCAGGTGGGCTAATTGGGGCCAACGTCCTGACTTTC
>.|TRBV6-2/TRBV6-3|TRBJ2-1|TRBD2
CASTGLAGGPYNEQFF
TGTGCCAGCACGGGACTAGCGGGGGGGCCCTACAATGAGCAGTTCTTC
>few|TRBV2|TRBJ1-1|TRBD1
CASSEHRGLNTEAFF
TGTGCCAGCAGTGAACACAGGGGACTGAACACTGAAGCTTTCTTT
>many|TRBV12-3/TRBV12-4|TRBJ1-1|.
CASSVQGVTEAFF
TGTGCCAGCAGCGTCCAAGGGGTCACTGAAGCTTTCTTT
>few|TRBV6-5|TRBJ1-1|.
CASSGNAWGALVNTEAFF
TGTGCCAGCAGTGGCAATGCGTGGGGGGCCCTTGTGAACACTGAAGCTTTCTTT
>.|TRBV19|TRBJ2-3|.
CASSISLVGTDTQYF
TGTGCCAGTAGTATAAGCCTGGTCGGCACAGATACGCAGTATTTT